This TCR beta chain emerged from a study of blood T cell repertoires in COVID-19. The overall study: COVID-19 samples, acute and convalescent, were from the United States, Italy and Spain. Sources were T cells, B-cell-depleted T cells, or PBMCs; the material itself was cDNA or gDNA.

In the original analysis: Reference gene primer amplification yielded estimated nucleated cell counts. Some clones are missing from TCRdb's copy, which holds only in-frame ones; the method was immunoSEQ multiplex PCR. V and J calls and clone size are those listed in that table; D and trimming were worked out from the DNA. The sample shows approximately 340,000 clones, over 70% of them seen only once. V was shortened by 1 base and J by 5 bases, with 13 bases between the two germline ends. The length of the CDR3 is 15 residues. CDR1 is KGHDR, CDR2 SFDVKD, per germline. The sequence was obtained from a young man with active or convalescent COVID-19. The sequenced material came from peripheral blood. The chain has TRBV24-1 and TRBJ2-5, with D perhaps matching TRBD2 (7 bases). CDR3 coding DNA: TGTGCCACCAGTGATTTAAGCAGGGGAGGGGAGACCCAGTACTTC. Translation: CATSDLSRGGETQYF.